This section outlines one T cell receptor (beta chain) sequence together with its context. Documented time point: patch test 1, 2 weeks after DPC sensitization. As for treatment: therapeutic diphenylcyclopropenone sensitization with weekly scalp DPC. Blood, whole and unfractionated, served as the source for total RNA extraction. V was clipped by 3 bases and J by 8 bases, with 10 bases between them. Germline CDR1 SGHAT, CDR2 FQNNGV. The CDR3 is 13 amino acids. This entry comes from a study of human T cells and chemical hapten exposure. Each CDR3 protein is one row after TCRdb ran MiXCR on the RACE reads. The repertoire includes approximately 41,000 distinct CDR3 sequences, under 4.5% of them detected once, and around 26% sits in the top ten.

V and J are TRBV11-2 and TRBJ1-4; a weak D match, TRBD1 (6 bases). The TCR was taken from a man aged 50 to 60 with alopecia areata. Some clones in this sample may be carry-over from other donors' samples. The sequences come from whole blood, collected in connection with sensitization to the hapten diphenylcyclopropenone (DPC). The CDR3 reads CASSLAGAEKLFF. Here the CDR3 DNA reads TGTGCCAGCAGCTTGGCAGGGGCGGAAAAACTGTTTTTT.